The rows below give T cell receptor beta chains drawn from one sample of a study of cytomegalovirus exposure and HLA in healthy donors. Clones were sequenced by immunoSEQ multiplex PCR, and TCRdb holds only the in-frame ones, with some missing. Of 220,000 or so clones listed, 60% to 80% are singletons. Input material: PBMCs. Receptors were obtained from a woman in her twenties or thirties in good health and CMV-seronegative. The CDR3 runs from the conserved cysteine through the conserved F or W. D genes are given only for firm matches. Size is stated for part of the rows, as once, few or many counts, or as a class when the clone is expanded.

>TRBJ2-7|TRBV7-9|NA|NA
CASRGEVEQYF
TGTGCCAGCAGGGGAGAGGTCGAGCAGTACTTC
>TRBJ2-1|TRBV20-1|NA|NA
CSAEGGEQFF
TGCAGTGCCGAGGGAGGTGAGCAGTTCTTC
>TRBJ1-2|TRBV5-4|NA|NA
CASSSGDPLGYTF
TGTGCCAGCAGCTCGGGTGACCCGCTCGGCTACACCTTC
>TRBJ1-5|TRBV15|TRBD1|NA
CATSSTGGNQPQHF
TGTGCCACCAGCAGTACAGGGGGCAATCAGCCCCAGCATTTT
>TRBJ2-5|TRBV11-2|TRBD1|NA
CASSPGTGEETQYF
TGTGCCAGCAGCCCCGGGACAGGGGAAGAGACCCAGTACTTC
>TRBJ2-7|TRBV19|NA|NA
CASSATRAPYEQYF
TGTGCCAGTAGTGCAACCAGGGCTCCCTACGAGCAGTACTTC
>TRBJ2-1|TRBV18|TRBD2|once
CASSPPGGPRNEQFF
TGTGCCAGCTCACCACCGGGAGGGCCGCGAAATGAGCAGTTCTTC
>TRBJ1-6|TRBV4-1|TRBD1|NA
CASSQEGTGFNSPLHF
TGCGCCAGCAGCCAAGAAGGGACAGGCTTTAATTCACCCCTCCACTTT
>TRBJ2-7|TRBV5-1|TRBD1|NA
CASSLAQGAYEQYF
TGCGCCAGCAGCTTGGCCCAGGGGGCCTACGAGCAGTACTTC
>TRBJ1-1|TRBV7-9|NA|NA
CASSPPRPANTEAFF
TGTGCCAGCAGCCCCCCGCGGCCAGCGAACACTGAGGCTTTCTTT
>TRBJ2-5|TRBV5-1|NA|NA
CASSFTEYQETQYF
TGCGCCAGCAGCTTCACAGAATATCAAGAGACCCAGTACTTC
>TRBJ2-7|TRBV6-5|NA|NA
CASIQRRGSYEQYF
TGTGCCAGCATCCAAAGGCGAGGCTCCTACGAGCAGTACTTC
>TRBJ1-2|TRBV19|NA|NA
CASTAVGFTNYGYTF
TGTGCCAGTACCGCGGTCGGATTTACTAACTATGGCTACACCTTC
>TRBJ2-5|TRBV7-9|TRBD2|once
CASSLVVLLAGEETQYF
TGTGCCAGCAGCTTAGTAGTTCTTCTAGCGGGGGAGGAGACCCAGTACTTC
>TRBJ2-1|TRBV11-3|NA|many
CASSQLTGINEQFF
TGTGCCAGCAGCCAATTAACAGGGATAAATGAGCAGTTCTTC
>TRBJ2-7|TRBV6-5|NA|NA
CATTGGTGPTYEQYF
TGTGCCACCACCGGGGGGACAGGTCCAACCTACGAGCAGTACTTC
>TRBJ2-2|TRBV5-6|NA|NA
CASSPAVGELFF
TGTGCCAGCAGCCCTGCAGTCGGGGAGCTGTTTTTT
>TRBJ2-7|TRBV6-1|TRBD1|NA
CASSRDRAYEQYF
TGTGCCAGCAGTAGGGACAGGGCCTACGAGCAGTACTTC
>TRBJ1-1|TRBV2|NA|NA
CASITGEYAEAFF
TGTGCCAGCATTACCGGGGAATATGCTGAAGCTTTCTTT
>TRBJ1-2|TRBV4-1|NA|NA
CASSQDPRANYGYTF
TGCGCCAGCAGCCAGGACCCCAGGGCCAACTATGGCTACACCTTC
>TRBJ1-1|TRBV2|NA|NA
CASEGTPTEAFF
TGTGCCAGCGAGGGGACACCCACTGAAGCTTTCTTT
>TRBJ2-3|TRBV18|TRBD2|NA
CASSLGTSGTTDTQYF
TGTGCCAGCTCCCTTGGGACTAGCGGAACCACAGATACGCAGTATTTT
>TRBJ2-7|TRBV9|TRBD2|NA
CASSPGQRGTYEQYF
TGTGCCAGCAGCCCCGGCCAGCGGGGGACCTACGAGCAGTACTTC
>TRBJ2-1|TRBV6-1|TRBD2|NA
CGSSGSGTSGRTLGQFF
TGTGGCAGCAGTGGTAGCGGGACTAGCGGGAGGACCCTGGGGCAGTTCTTC
>TRBJ1-3|TRBV10-3|NA|NA
CAISDPDRANSGNTIYF
TGTGCCATCAGTGATCCGGACAGAGCAAACTCTGGAAACACCATATATTTT
>TRBJ2-1|TRBV6-5|NA|NA
CASSSTGTYNEQFF
TGTGCCAGCAGTTCCACCGGGACTTACAATGAGCAGTTCTTC
>TRBJ1-2|TRBV7-9|NA|NA
CASSPTPSANYGYTF
TGTGCCAGCAGCCCCACCCCCAGCGCTAACTATGGCTACACCTTC
>TRBJ1-5|TRBV5-5|NA|NA
CASSLGLGGISNQPQHF
TGTGCCAGCAGCTTGGGTTTAGGCGGTATAAGCAATCAGCCCCAGCATTTT
>TRBJ2-7|TRBV5-1|NA|NA
CASSSGLIYEQYF
TGCGCCAGCAGTTCGGGACTGATCTACGAGCAGTACTTC
>TRBJ1-5|TRBV28|NA|NA
CASSFMVGGYNQPQHF
TGTGCCAGCAGTTTTATGGTCGGGGGGTACAATCAGCCCCAGCATTTT
>TRBJ2-1|TRBV2|TRBD2|NA
CASSPSGSSYNEQFF
TGTGCCAGCAGCCCGAGCGGGAGCTCCTACAATGAGCAGTTCTTC
>TRBJ2-3|TRBV14|NA|NA
CASSPYTDTQYF
TGTGCCAGCAGCCCGTACACAGATACGCAGTATTTT
>TRBJ1-3|TRBV9|NA|NA
CASSATGFSGNTIYF
TGTGCCAGCAGCGCTACCGGGTTCTCTGGAAACACCATATATTTT
>TRBJ2-3|TRBV9|NA|NA
CASSVPSTDTQYF
TGTGCCAGCAGCGTTCCTAGCACAGATACGCAGTATTTT
>TRBJ2-1|TRBV5-6|NA|NA
CASSSGTLGAEQFF
TGTGCCAGCAGCTCTGGGACTCTCGGGGCTGAGCAGTTCTTC
>TRBJ1-3|TRBV6-5|NA|NA
CASSSGISGNTIYF
TGTGCCAGCAGTTCGGGTATCTCTGGAAACACCATATATTTT
>TRBJ1-2|TRBV10-2|TRBD1|once
CASSGQGIGYTF
TGCGCCAGCAGTGGACAGGGGATTGGCTACACCTTC
>TRBJ1-5|TRBV6-5|NA|NA
CTSGGNQPQHF
TGTACCAGCGGAGGGAATCAGCCCCAGCATTTT
>TRBJ2-7|TRBV6-1|NA|NA
CASSSAGQGSYEQYF
TGTGCCAGCAGTAGCGCGGGGCAGGGCTCCTACGAGCAGTACTTC
>TRBJ2-5|TRBV7-2|TRBD2|NA
CASNPLTGGYQETQYF
TGTGCCAGCAACCCCTTAACGGGGGGGTACCAAGAGACCCAGTACTTC
>TRBJ1-6|TRBV5-1|NA|NA
CASSLAGSRYNSPLHF
TGCGCCAGCAGCTTGGCGGGGTCGCGGTATAATTCACCCCTCCACTTT
>TRBJ2-5|TRBV4-2|NA|NA
CASSQVLQETQYF
TGTGCCAGCAGCCAAGTACTCCAAGAGACCCAGTACTTC
>TRBJ1-1|TRBV4-2|TRBD1|NA
CASSSLFWTGESSGEAFF
TGTGCCAGCAGCTCTCTTTTCTGGACAGGGGAAAGTAGCGGTGAAGCTTTCTTT